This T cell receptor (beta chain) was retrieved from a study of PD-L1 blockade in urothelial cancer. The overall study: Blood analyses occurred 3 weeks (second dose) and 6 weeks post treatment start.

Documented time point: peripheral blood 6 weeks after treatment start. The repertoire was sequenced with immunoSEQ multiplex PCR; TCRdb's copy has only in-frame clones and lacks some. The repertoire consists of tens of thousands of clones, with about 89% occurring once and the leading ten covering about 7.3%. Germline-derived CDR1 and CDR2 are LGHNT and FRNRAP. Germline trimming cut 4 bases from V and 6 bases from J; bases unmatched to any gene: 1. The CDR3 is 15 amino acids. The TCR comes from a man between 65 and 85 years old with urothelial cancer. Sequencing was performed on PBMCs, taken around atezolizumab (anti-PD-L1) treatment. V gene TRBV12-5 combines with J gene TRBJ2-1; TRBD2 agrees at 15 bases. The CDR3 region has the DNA TGTGCTAGTGGTTGGGGACTAGCGGGAGGCAATGAGCAGTTCTTC. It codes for CASGWGLAGGNEQFF.